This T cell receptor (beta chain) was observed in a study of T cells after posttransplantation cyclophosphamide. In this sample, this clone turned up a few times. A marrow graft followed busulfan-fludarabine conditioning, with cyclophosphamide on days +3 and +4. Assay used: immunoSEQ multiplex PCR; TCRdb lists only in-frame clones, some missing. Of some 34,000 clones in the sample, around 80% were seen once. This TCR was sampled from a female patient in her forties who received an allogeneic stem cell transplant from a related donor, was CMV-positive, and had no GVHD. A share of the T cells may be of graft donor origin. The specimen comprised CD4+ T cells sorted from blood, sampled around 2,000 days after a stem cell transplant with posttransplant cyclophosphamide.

The CDR3 reads CASTRDRAPYGYTF. The CDR3 region has the DNA TGTGCCAGTACCCGGGACAGGGCCCCCTATGGCTACACCTTC. The chain has TRBV19 and TRBJ1-2, with 9 bases fitting TRBD1. J gave up 4 bases and V 7 bases, and 7 bases lay outside the gene matches. CDR3 length: 14 residues. Germline CDR1 LNHDA, CDR2 SQIVND (reference sequence).